The 31 T cell receptor beta chains below all came from one sample that was sequenced in a study of T cell changes during pregnancy in multiple sclerosis. The assay was immunoSEQ multiplex PCR, and TCRdb's table has in-frame clones only and misses some. The sample holds around 61,000 clones, about 90% seen once. Sequencing was performed on peripheral blood, taken in the third trimester of pregnancy. The receptors originated from a female donor in good health, enrolled as a control in a pregnancy study.

This clone was seen only once. The V and J genes are TRBV7-9 and TRBJ2-3; D is unresolved. The CDR3 is made up of 12 amino acids. Trimming stripped 4 bases from V and 0 bases from J, with 2 bases between. Germline loops: CDR1 SEHNR, CDR2 FQNEAQ (reference sequence). The CDR3 bases are TGTGCCAGCAGCTCTAGCACAGATACGCAGTATTTT. Translating it yields CASSSSTDTQYF.

V is TRBV9 and J is TRBJ2-1; 9 nucleotides agree with TRBD1. From germline, CDR1 is SGDLS and CDR2 YYNGEE. V was clipped by 0 bases and J by 6 bases; unmatched bases: 7. The CDR3 totals 16 residues. CDR3: CASSVETGGFINEQFF. CDR3 DNA: TGTGCCAGCAGCGTAGAGACAGGGGGATTTATCAATGAGCAGTTCTTC. Full variable domain (outside the CDR3, taken from reference TRBV9 and TRBJ2-1): DSGVTQTPKHLITATGQRVTLRCSPRSGDLSVYWYQQSLDQGLQFLIQYYNGEERAKGNILERFSAQQFPDLHSELNLSSLELGDSALYFCASSVETGGFINEQFFGPGTRLTVL.

This chain uses TRBV27 with TRBJ2-7; D may be TRBD2 (5 bases). CDR3 length equals 14 residues. CDR1 and CDR2 from the germline V gene are MNHEY and SMNVEV (reference sequence). Trimming took off 3 bases at V and 0 bases at J, with 9 bases between the two ends. Here the CDR3 DNA reads TGTGCCAGCAGTTTTAGTGCGGGCTCCTACGAGCAGTACTTC. The encoded protein is CASSFSAGSYEQYF.

The chain employs TRBV29-1 and TRBJ1-5, with 8 bases that match TRBD1. The CDR3 is 13 amino acids. Germline assignment: CDR1 SQVTM and CDR2 ANQGSEA. Trimming at V came to 4 bases and at J to 4 bases, leaving 3 bases not matched to a gene. The CDR3 DNA is TGCAGCGTTGCGGGACAGGCGAATCAGCCCCAGCATTTT. This codes for CSVAGQANQPQHF.

The V gene is TRBV5-6, the J gene TRBJ1-2; TRBD1 aligns across 10 bases. Per the germline V gene, CDR1 is SGHDT and CDR2 is YYEEEE. CDR3 length: 15 amino acids. J was trimmed by 2 bases and V by 3 bases; bases with no gene match: 4. The CDR3 sequence: CASSSPGQGNYGYTF. The CDR3 nucleotides are TGTGCCAGCAGCTCCCCGGGACAGGGGAACTATGGCTACACCTTC. Supplemented by reference TRBV5-6 and TRBJ1-2, the full variable domain reads DAGVTQSPTHLIKTRGQQVTLRCSPKSGHDTVSWYQQALGQGPQFIFQYYEEEERQRGNFPDRFSGHQFPNYSSELNVNALLLGDSALYLCASSSPGQGNYGYTFGSGTRLTVV.

The chain joins TRBV6-5 to TRBJ2-1; 8 bases align to TRBD1. The ends lost 5 bases at V and 12 bases at J; junction bases unmatched: 15. The CDR3 loop spans 15 amino acids. Germline V gene lookup returns CDR1 MNHEY and CDR2 SVGAGI. The CDR3 spells CASSRYSGQVGVQFF. Written as DNA, the CDR3 is TGTGCCAGCAGTCGTTATTCGGGACAGGTAGGGGTGCAGTTCTTC.

V is TRBV10-2 and J is TRBJ1-1; D unclear. V lost 7 bases and J lost 4, with 19 bases in between. This CDR3 region has 15 residues. Germline assignment: CDR1 WSHSY and CDR2 SAAADI. CDR3 DNA sequence: TGCGCCAGCAAAGAGAGGCACGCCTCTGGCACTGAAGCTTTCTTT. This translates into CASKERHASGTEAFF.

DNA for the CDR3: TGTGCCAGCAGCTTGGATGTGACAGGGCCTGAAGCTTTCTTT. It translates to CASSLDVTGPEAFF. The chain uses TRBV5-5 and TRBJ1-1; TRBD1 aligns across 7 bases. This CDR3 contains 14 residues. Looked up from germline, CDR1 is SGHKS and CDR2 is YYEKEE (reference sequence). After removal of 0 bases from V and 6 bases from J, the junction contained 5 bases not matched to a gene.

This chain joins TRBV6-5 and TRBJ1-2; 8 bases map to TRBD1. The CDR3 is 15 residues long. Looked up from germline, CDR1 is MNHEY and CDR2 is SVGAGI. V gave up 6 bases and J gave up 6 bases; unmatched junction bases: 12. The CDR3 protein is CASSDRGGKVDGYTF. CDR3 nucleotides: TGTGCCAGCAGCGACAGGGGCGGGAAGGTGGATGGCTACACCTTC.

The CDR3 DNA is TGTGCCAGCCTCTCGGAGGGGTTGGATACGCAGTATTTT. It yields the protein CASLSEGLDTQYF. This chain joins TRBV2 and TRBJ2-3; a weak D match, TRBD2 (6 bases). Trimming shortened V by 8 bases and J by 6 bases, and 15 bases separated the two germline ends. This CDR3 is built from 13 residues. The V gene's germline CDR1 is SNHLY and CDR2 FYNNEI.

The genes are TRBV18 and TRBJ2-1; no clear D gene. The germline V and J ends were trimmed by 0 bases and 7 bases, with 4 bases remaining between them. The CDR3 length is 12 residues. Germline assignment: CDR1 KGHSH and CDR2 LQKENI. The CDR3 spells CASSPPGNEQFF. In DNA form, the CDR3 reads TGTGCCAGCTCACCACCCGGGAATGAGCAGTTCTTC.

The chain carries TRBV7-8 and TRBJ2-3, with a possible D match to TRBD1 (5 bases). V lost 5 bases and J lost 6, with 18 bases in between. The CDR3 has 15 amino acids. Per germline, CDR1 SGHVS and CDR2 FQNEAQ. This CDR3 reads CASSRDRLKRDTQYF. The CDR3 DNA is TGTGCCAGCAGCAGAGACAGACTGAAACGGGATACGCAGTATTTT.

This chain joins TRBV5-4 and TRBJ2-7; D is possibly TRBD1 (5 bases). Trimming stripped 1 base from V and 2 bases from J, with 7 bases between. Germline V lookup: CDR1 SGHNT, CDR2 YYREEE (reference sequence). The CDR3 extends over 13 amino acids. The CDR3 sequence: CASSLPGTYEQYF. The CDR3 bases are TGTGCCAGCAGCTTGCCAGGGACCTACGAGCAGTACTTC. Together with reference TRBV5-4 and TRBJ2-7, the CDR3 gives the full variable domain: ETGVTQSPTHLIKTRGQQVTLRCSSQSGHNTVSWYQQALGQGPQFIFQYYREEENGRGNFPPRFSGLQFPNYSSELNVNALELDDSALYLCASSLPGTYEQYFGPGTRLTVT.

The chain has TRBV9 and TRBJ1-2; D gene uncertain. The germline V gene encodes CDR1 SGDLS and CDR2 YYNGEE. V lost 3 bases to trimming and J lost 3 bases, with 6 bases between them. The CDR3 covers 12 residues. Here the CDR3 reads CASSGYYYGYTF. The CDR3 bases are TGTGCCAGCAGCGGATACTACTATGGCTACACCTTC.

This chain joins TRBV4-3 and TRBJ2-5; 11 bases agree with TRBD2. CDR1 and CDR2 (germline): LGHNA, YSLEER. Trimming at V came to 4 bases and at J to 7 bases, leaving 20 bases not matched to a gene. This CDR3 comprises 19 residues. The CDR3 DNA sequence: TGCGCCAGCAGCCGAAGTCCTCTAGCGGGGGGAATAGGGAAGATGACCCAGTACTTC. Its protein product is CASSRSPLAGGIGKMTQYF.

This chain uses TRBV6-4 with TRBJ1-2; 9 bases map to TRBD1. The germline V gene has CDR1 MRHNA and CDR2 SNTAGT. The CDR3 covers 17 residues. Trimming cost V 6 bases and J 5 bases; bases outside gene matches: 16. The CDR3 region is CASSPGTGSAHGYGYTF. The CDR3 DNA follows: TGTGCCAGCAGCCCGGGGACAGGGTCGGCCCACGGGTATGGCTACACCTTC.

The rearrangement joins TRBV5-1 to TRBJ1-1; 9 bases are shared with TRBD1. Trimming removed 0 bases from V and 10 bases from J; junction bases left unmatched: 7. The CDR3 consists of 14 residues. Germline-derived CDR1 and CDR2 are SGHRS and YFSETQ. CDR3 sequence reads: CASSLAGTGSSAFF. The CDR3 DNA is TGCGCCAGCAGCTTGGCCGGGACAGGGTCTTCAGCTTTCTTT.

J is TRBJ2-1 and V is TRBV10-1; D call uncertain. The CDR3 consists of 16 residues. Germline V gene data show CDR1 as WNHNN and CDR2 as SYGVQD (reference sequence). Deletions cut 0 bases from V and 7 bases from J, with 16 bases between. The CDR3 loop reads CASSESKQDIGNEQFF. In nucleotides, the CDR3 is TGCGCCAGCAGTGAGTCGAAGCAGGATATTGGGAATGAGCAGTTCTTC.

The rearrangement links TRBV16 to TRBJ1-6; D gene unclear. Trimming left V 0 bases short and J 9 bases short, with 15 bases between. CDR1 and CDR2 (germline): KGHSY, FQNENV. The CDR3 has 16 residues. CDR3 region: CASSQSIGSPSSPLHF. The CDR3 nucleotides are TGTGCCAGCAGCCAATCGATAGGGAGTCCCAGTTCACCCCTCCACTTT.

The V call is TRBV4-1, the J call TRBJ2-3, with 8 nucleotides matching TRBD2. CDR1 and CDR2 from the germline V gene are MGHRA and YSYEKL. The CDR3 length is 15 residues. Trimming at V came to 0 bases and at J to 8 bases, leaving 7 bases not matched to a gene. As DNA, the CDR3 is TGCGCCAGCAGCCAAGAACCGGGGGGGTGGGGTACGCAGTATTTT. Its protein is CASSQEPGGWGTQYF.

The chain links TRBV27 to TRBJ1-2, with D uncertain. The CDR3 runs 16 residues. Trimming stripped 8 bases from V and 6 bases from J, with 25 bases between. CDR1 is MNHEY, CDR2 SMNVEV, per germline (reference sequence). The CDR3 bases are TGTGCCAGCTTACCGTTAAGCTCGGGAGAGGGTGATGGCTACACCTTC. It codes for CASLPLSSGEGDGYTF.

This clone was found a few times. This rearrangement joins TRBV18 to TRBJ1-6; no firm D call. The V end was cut by 8 bases, the J end by 8 bases, with 19 bases between. The CDR3 runs 15 residues. CDR1 KGHSH and CDR2 LQKENI come from the germline V gene. The CDR3 region is CASRPGSLTYSPLHF. CDR3 DNA: TGTGCCAGCCGCCCGGGGTCTCTAACATATTCACCCCTCCACTTT.

The chain carries TRBV29-1 and TRBJ2-7; 7 bases are shared with TRBD1. Germline CDR1 is SQVTM and CDR2 is ANQGSEA. V trimming: 1 base; J trimming: 1 base; junction bases outside the gene matches: 4. The CDR3 consists of 14 residues. This CDR3 reads CSVEGGGESYEQYF. The CDR3 DNA follows: TGCAGCGTTGAAGGAGGGGGCGAGTCCTACGAGCAGTACTTC.

The gene calls are TRBV18 and TRBJ2-2; a weak D match, TRBD2 (6 bases). Germline V gene data show CDR1 as KGHSH and CDR2 as LQKENI. The CDR3 spans 16 residues. V shed 2 bases and J shed 5 bases, with 15 bases lying between them. CDR3 loop: CASSPTGGRGTGELFF. DNA for the CDR3: TGTGCCAGCTCACCAACTGGAGGGCGAGGGACCGGGGAGCTGTTTTTT.

This sequence joins TRBV28 and TRBJ2-7; 7 nucleotides match TRBD2. Trimming at V came to 4 bases and at J to 2 bases, leaving 8 bases not matched to a gene. Germline loops: CDR1 MDHEN, CDR2 SYDVKM. The CDR3 length is 15 residues. The CDR3 protein is CASSSFGGSTYEQYF. In DNA, the CDR3 is TGTGCCAGCAGTTCCTTTGGCGGGAGCACCTACGAGCAGTACTTC.

The genes are TRBV13 and TRBJ1-2; D is perhaps TRBD1 (6 bases). The CDR3 is made up of 16 amino acids. The V gene's germline CDR1 is PRHDT and CDR2 FYEKMQ (reference sequence). Trimming removed 5 bases from V and 5 bases from J, with 21 bases in between. CDR3 coding DNA: TGTGCCAGCAGCATGCGGGGGGCGGCCTGGCGGTATGGCTACACCTTC. Amino acid sequence: CASSMRGAAWRYGYTF.

The chain has TRBV4-1 and TRBJ2-1; D perhaps matches TRBD2 (5 bases). Germline CDR1 is MGHRA and CDR2 is YSYEKL. The ends were cut back, 1 base at V and 15 bases at J, with 25 bases in the middle. The CDR3 has 16 amino acids. The DNA for the CDR3 is TGCGCCAGCAGCCAAGCCTTAGGGATCTCGGAGGCGACGTGGTTCTTC. This gives the protein CASSQALGISEATWFF.

This chain joins TRBV7-2 and TRBJ2-5, with 7 bases matching TRBD2. This CDR3 contains 15 residues. Germline trimming cut 1 base from V and 1 base from J; bases unmatched to any gene: 3. The germline V gene encodes CDR1 SGHTA and CDR2 FQGNSA. The CDR3 protein is CASSLGAGRQETQYF. CDR3 in DNA: TGTGCCAGCAGCTTAGGAGCGGGACGCCAAGAGACCCAGTACTTC. The full variable domain, in which reference TRBV7-2 and TRBJ2-5 provide the parts outside the CDR3, is GAGVSQSPSNKVTEKGKDVELRCDPISGHTALYWYRQSLGQGLEFLIYFQGNSAPDKSGLPSDRFSAERTGGSVSTLTIQRTQQEDSAVYLCASSLGAGRQETQYFGPGTRLLVL.

CDR3 sequence reads: CASSQALDRVGGYLNYGYTF. For the CDR3, the DNA is TGCGCCAGCAGCCAAGCCCTGGACAGGGTCGGGGGTTATCTCAACTATGGCTACACCTTC. The chain uses TRBV4-1 and TRBJ1-2; 8 nucleotides align to TRBD1. This CDR3 contains 20 residues. Germline V gene lookup returns CDR1 MGHRA and CDR2 YSYEKL. V was clipped by 1 base and J by 2 bases; unmatched bases: 18.

The chain is built from TRBV6-5 and TRBJ1-5; possible D gene TRBD1, 5 bases. CDR3 length: 15 residues. Trimming took off 2 bases at V and 0 bases at J, with 8 bases between the two ends. Per germline, CDR1 MNHEY and CDR2 SVGAGI. The CDR3 is CASSYDRSSNQPQHF. CDR3 bases: TGTGCCAGCAGTTACGACAGATCTAGCAATCAGCCCCAGCATTTT.

The chain carries TRBV6-5 and TRBJ2-6; maybe TRBD1 (6 bases). V lost 5 bases to trimming and J lost 3 bases, with 11 bases between them. From germline, CDR1 is MNHEY and CDR2 SVGAGI. The CDR3 length is 15 residues. Here the CDR3 DNA reads TGTGCCAGCAGTAGACAGGCTGGTGGGGCCAACGTCCTGACTTTC. This encodes CASSRQAGGANVLTF.